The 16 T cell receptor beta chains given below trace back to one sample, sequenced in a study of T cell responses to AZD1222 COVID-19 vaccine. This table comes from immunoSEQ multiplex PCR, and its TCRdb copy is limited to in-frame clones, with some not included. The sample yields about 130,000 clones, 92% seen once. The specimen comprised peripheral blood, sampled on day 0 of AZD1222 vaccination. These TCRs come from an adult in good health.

This CDR3 reads CASGLAEFSPLHF. In DNA, the CDR3 is TGTGCTAGTGGTTTGGCAGAATTTTCACCCCTCCACTTT. The chain uses TRBV12-5 and TRBJ1-6, with unresolved D. The V gene's germline CDR1 is LGHNT and CDR2 FRNRAP. With 1 base removed from V and 9 bases from J, the gap between germline ends came to 7 bases. The CDR3 totals 13 residues.

The CDR3 is CASSHLTGIHTDTQYF. In DNA form, the CDR3 reads TGTGCCAGCAGTCACTTGACAGGGATCCACACAGATACGCAGTATTTT. The chain links TRBV6-5 to TRBJ2-3, with 7 bases fitting TRBD1. The CDR3 is made up of 16 amino acids. J gave up 2 bases and V 5 bases, and 10 bases lay outside the gene matches. The germline V gene encodes CDR1 MNHEY and CDR2 SVGAGI.

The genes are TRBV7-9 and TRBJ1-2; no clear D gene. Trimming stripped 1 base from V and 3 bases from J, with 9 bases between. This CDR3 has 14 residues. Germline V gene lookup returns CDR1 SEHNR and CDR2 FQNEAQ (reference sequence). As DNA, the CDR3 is TGTGCCAGCAGCTTAGTAAGTGCGGACTATGGCTACACCTTC. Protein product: CASSLVSADYGYTF.

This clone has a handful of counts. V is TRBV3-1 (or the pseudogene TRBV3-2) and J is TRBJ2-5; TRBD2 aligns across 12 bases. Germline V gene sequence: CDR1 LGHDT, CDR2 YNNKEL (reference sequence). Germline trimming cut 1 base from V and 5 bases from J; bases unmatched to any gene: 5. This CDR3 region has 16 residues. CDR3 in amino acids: CASSQGLAGGRETQYF. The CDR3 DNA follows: TGTGCCAGCAGCCAAGGTCTAGCGGGGGGGCGTGAGACCCAGTACTTC.

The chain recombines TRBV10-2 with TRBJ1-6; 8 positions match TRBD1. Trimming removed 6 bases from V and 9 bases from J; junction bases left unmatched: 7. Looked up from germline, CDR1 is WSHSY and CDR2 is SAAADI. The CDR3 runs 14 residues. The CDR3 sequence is CASSSGTGGSPLHF. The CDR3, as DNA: TGCGCCAGCAGCTCCGGGACAGGAGGTTCACCCCTCCACTTT.

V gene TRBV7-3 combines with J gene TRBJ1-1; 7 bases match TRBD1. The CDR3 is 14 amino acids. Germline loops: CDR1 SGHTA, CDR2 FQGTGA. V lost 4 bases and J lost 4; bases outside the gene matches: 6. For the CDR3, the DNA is TGTGCCAGCAGCTCTACAGGGGCCAGCACTGAAGCTTTCTTT. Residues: CASSSTGASTEAFF.

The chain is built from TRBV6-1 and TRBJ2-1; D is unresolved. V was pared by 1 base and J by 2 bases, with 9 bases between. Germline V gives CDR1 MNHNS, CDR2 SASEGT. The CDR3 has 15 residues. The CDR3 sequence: CASSEGPGPYNEQFF. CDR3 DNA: TGTGCCAGCAGTGAAGGCCCAGGCCCCTACAATGAGCAGTTCTTC.

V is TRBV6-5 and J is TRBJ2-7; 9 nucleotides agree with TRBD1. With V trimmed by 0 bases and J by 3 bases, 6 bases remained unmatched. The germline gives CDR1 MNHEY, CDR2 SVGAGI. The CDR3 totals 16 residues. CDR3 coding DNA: TGTGCCAGCAGTTACTCTCCGACGGGACAGGGCTACGAGCAGTACTTC. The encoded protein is CASSYSPTGQGYEQYF.

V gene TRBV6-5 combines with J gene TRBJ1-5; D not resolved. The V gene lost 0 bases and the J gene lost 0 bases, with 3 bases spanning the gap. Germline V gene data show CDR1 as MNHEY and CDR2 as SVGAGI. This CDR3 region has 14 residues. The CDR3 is CASSYSLSNQPQHF. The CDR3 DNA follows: TGTGCCAGCAGTTACTCGCTTAGCAATCAGCCCCAGCATTTT.

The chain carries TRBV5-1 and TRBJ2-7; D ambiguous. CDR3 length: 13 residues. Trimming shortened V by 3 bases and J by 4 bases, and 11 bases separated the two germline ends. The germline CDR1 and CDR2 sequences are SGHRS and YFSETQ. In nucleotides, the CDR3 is TGCGCCAGCAGCTCGGTCGTCGGTTACGAGCAGTACTTC. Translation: CASSSVVGYEQYF.

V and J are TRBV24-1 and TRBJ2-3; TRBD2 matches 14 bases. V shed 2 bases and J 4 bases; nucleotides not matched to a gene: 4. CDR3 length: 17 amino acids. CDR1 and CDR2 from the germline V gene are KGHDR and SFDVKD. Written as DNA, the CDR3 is TGTGCCACCAGTGATTCGCCGGGACTAGCGGGGGCAGATACGCAGTATTTT. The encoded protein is CATSDSPGLAGADTQYF.

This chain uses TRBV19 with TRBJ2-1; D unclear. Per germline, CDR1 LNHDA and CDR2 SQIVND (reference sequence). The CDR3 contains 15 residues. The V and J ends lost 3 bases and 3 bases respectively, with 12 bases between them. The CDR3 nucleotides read TGTGCCAGTAGTATCGTTGCGATCGGCTACAATGAGCAGTTCTTC. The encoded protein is CASSIVAIGYNEQFF.

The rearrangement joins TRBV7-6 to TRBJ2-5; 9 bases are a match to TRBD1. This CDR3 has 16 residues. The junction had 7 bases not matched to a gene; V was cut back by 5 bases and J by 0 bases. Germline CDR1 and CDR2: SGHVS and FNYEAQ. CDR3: CASSLRTGDYQETQYF. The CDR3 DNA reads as TGTGCCAGCAGCCTTCGGACAGGGGACTACCAAGAGACCCAGTACTTC.

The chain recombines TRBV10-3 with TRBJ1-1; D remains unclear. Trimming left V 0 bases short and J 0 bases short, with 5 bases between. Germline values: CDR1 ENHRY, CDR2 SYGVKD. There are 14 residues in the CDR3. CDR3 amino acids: CAISESQVNTEAFF. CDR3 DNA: TGTGCCATCAGTGAGTCCCAGGTGAACACTGAAGCTTTCTTT.

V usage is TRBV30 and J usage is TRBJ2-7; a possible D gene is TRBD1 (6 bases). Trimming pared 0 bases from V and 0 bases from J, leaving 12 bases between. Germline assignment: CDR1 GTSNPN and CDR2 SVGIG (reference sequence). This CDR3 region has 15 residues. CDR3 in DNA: TGTGCCTGGAGTGTTGGACAGAGCCTCTCCTACGAGCAGTACTTC. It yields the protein CAWSVGQSLSYEQYF. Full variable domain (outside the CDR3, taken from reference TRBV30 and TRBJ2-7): SQTIHQWPATLVQPVGSPLSLECTVEGTSNPNLYWYRQAAGRGLQLLFYSVGIGQISSEVPQNLSASRPQDRQFILSSKKLLLSDSGFYLCAWSVGQSLSYEQYFGPGTRLTVT.

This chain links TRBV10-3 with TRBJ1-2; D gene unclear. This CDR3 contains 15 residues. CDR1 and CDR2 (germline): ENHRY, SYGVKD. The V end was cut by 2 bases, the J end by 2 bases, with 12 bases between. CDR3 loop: CAISEVVEKNYGYTF. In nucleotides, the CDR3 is TGTGCCATCAGTGAGGTGGTGGAAAAAAACTATGGCTACACCTTC.